Each of the 6 T cell receptor beta chains below was sequenced from the same sample in a study of blood T cell repertoires in COVID-19. The method was immunoSEQ multiplex PCR; TCRdb's version includes in-frame clones alone and lacks a portion of them. This table has about 240,000 clones, around 86% appearing once. Sequences were obtained from peripheral blood. All receptors derive from a woman in her sixties or seventies with active or convalescent COVID-19.

The count of this clone is one. The rearrangement links TRBV6-5 to TRBJ1-2, with TRBD1 identical over 8 bases. Germline CDR1 is MNHEY and CDR2 is SVGAGI. CDR3 length: 14 residues. With V trimmed by 6 bases and J by 7 bases, 10 bases remained unmatched. In nucleotides, the CDR3 is TGTGCCAGCAGACCCCTGGACAGGGAGAGTGGCTACACCTTC. Its protein is CASRPLDRESGYTF.

V usage is TRBV19 and J usage is TRBJ1-6; D gene unclear. Germline V lookup: CDR1 LNHDA, CDR2 SQIVND (reference sequence). Trimming cost V 5 bases and J 5 bases, with 16 bases left between them. This CDR3 is built from 16 residues. The CDR3 DNA is TGTGCCAGTAGTCCAGAGGGCTCGTTAGATAATTCACCCCTCCACTTT. It is translated as CASSPEGSLDNSPLHF. Full variable domain (outside the CDR3, taken from reference TRBV19 and TRBJ1-6): DGGITQSPKYLFRKEGQNVTLSCEQNLNHDAMYWYRQDPGQGLRLIYYSQIVNDFQKGDIAEGYSVSREKKESFPLTVTSAQKNPTAFYLCASSPEGSLDNSPLHFGNGTRLTVT.

This sequence joins TRBV2 and TRBJ1-6, with D perhaps matching TRBD1 (5 bases). The ends were cut back, 4 bases at V and 4 bases at J, with 17 bases in the middle. Germline CDR1 SNHLY, CDR2 FYNNEI. The CDR3 runs 17 residues. The CDR3 is CASSGGKVSFYNSPLHF. As DNA, the CDR3 is TGTGCCAGCAGTGGGGGCAAGGTCTCCTTTTATAATTCACCCCTCCACTTT.

As for this clone: The same CDR3 also results from other DNA sequences found in this sample. The chain links TRBV12-3 or TRBV12-4 to TRBJ2-3, with D unclear. The CDR3 has 13 residues. Trimming took off 2 bases at V and 1 base at J, with 4 bases between the two ends. CDR3 DNA sequence: TGTGCCAGCAGTTTAACAGGCACAGATACGCAGTATTTT. Translating gives CASSLTGTDTQYF.

The chain links TRBV5-1 to TRBJ2-5; a possible D gene is TRBD2 (5 bases). V lost 4 bases and J 0 bases, leaving 16 bases between the germline ends. This CDR3 has 16 residues. Germline CDR1 SGHRS, CDR2 YFSETQ. CDR3 bases: TGCGCCAGCAGCCCCCGGGCTGGACTCTACCAAGAGACCCAGTACTTC. Amino acid sequence: CASSPRAGLYQETQYF.

This clone was picked up one time. The V call is TRBV19, the J call TRBJ1-2; 9 bases are shared with TRBD1. This CDR3 region has 16 residues. V lost 2 bases and J lost 4; bases outside the gene matches: 8. The germline CDR1 and CDR2 sequences are LNHDA and SQIVND (reference sequence). CDR3 in DNA: TGTGCCAGTAGTATAAATGGACAGGGGCGCTTCTATGGCTACACCTTC. Translated: CASSINGQGRFYGYTF.